This T cell receptor beta chain derives from a study of cytomegalovirus exposure and HLA in healthy donors. Study results and limitations: The number of N-insertions in an Asian-associated ancestry cluster was reportedly below the roughly 670-donor mean in a later analysis.

The length of the CDR3 is 14 residues. The J segment lost 6 bases and the V segment lost 5 bases, leaving 9 bases of the junction unmatched. CDR1 and CDR2 (germline): KGHSH, LQKENI. PCR amplification relied on 60 Vbeta primers (plus 13 Jbeta primers). The assay was immunoSEQ multiplex PCR, and TCRdb's table has in-frame clones only and misses some. The sample contains just over 150,000 clones, around 79% of which appear only once. This clone was seen only a few times. No antigen is known for it. J is TRBJ1-2 and V is TRBV18, with 7 bases fitting TRBD1. What was sequenced was PBMCs. This TCR was sampled from a woman aged 45-59 years in good health and CMV-seropositive. CDR3 coding DNA: TGTGCCAGCTCAGACTTTACAGGGGATAATGGCTACACCTTC. Translating it yields CASSDFTGDNGYTF.